The clone carrying this TCR beta chain came up a few times. What it binds is not known. This record comes from a study of T cells after yellow fever vaccination. V shed 3 bases, J shed 3 bases, and the junction held 8 bases outside the gene matches. Germline CDR1 reads MDHEN; CDR2 reads SYDVKM. The CDR3 totals 16 residues. Overall study results and limits: Few clonotypes appeared in both CD4 and CD8 compartments.

TCRdb ran MiXCR on the 5' RACE reads and lists one entry per CDR3 protein. Of 160,000 or so distinct CDR3 sequences listed, around 7% are singletons. V usage is TRBV28 and J usage is TRBJ1-3; 7 bases map to TRBD1. The sequenced sample was CD4+ T cells sorted from PBMCs, obtained 5 days after the first yellow fever vaccination. The clonotype was recovered from a young man who received the YFV17D yellow fever vaccine. This CDR3 is CASSFKGAMIGNTIYF. The CDR3 nucleotides are TGTGCCAGCAGTTTTAAGGGGGCGATGATTGGAAACACCATATATTTT.